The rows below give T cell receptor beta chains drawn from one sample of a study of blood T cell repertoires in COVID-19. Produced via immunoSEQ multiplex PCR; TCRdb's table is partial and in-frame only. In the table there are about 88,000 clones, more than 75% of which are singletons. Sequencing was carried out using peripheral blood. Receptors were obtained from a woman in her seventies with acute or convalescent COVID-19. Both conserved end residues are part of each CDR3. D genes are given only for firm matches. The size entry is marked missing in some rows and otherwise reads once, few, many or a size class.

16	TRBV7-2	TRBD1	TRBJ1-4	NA	CASSTYRGATNEKLFF	TGTGCCAGCAGCACCTACAGGGGCGCAACTAATGAAAAACTGTTTTTT
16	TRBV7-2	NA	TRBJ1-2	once	CASSLSSRGRRGGYTF	TGTGCCAGCAGCTTATCATCTCGGGGCAGGCGGGGTGGCTACACCTTC
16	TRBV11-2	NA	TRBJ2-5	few	CASSLVGGDGQETQYF	TGTGCCAGCAGCTTAGTGGGCGGGGACGGCCAAGAGACCCAGTACTTC
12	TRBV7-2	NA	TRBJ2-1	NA	CASSLFNNEQFF	TGTGCCAGCAGCTTATTTAACAATGAGCAGTTCTTC
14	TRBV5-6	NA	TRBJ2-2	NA	CASSLLLLGGELFF	TGTGCCAGCAGCTTGTTACTGCTTGGCGGGGAGCTGTTTTTT
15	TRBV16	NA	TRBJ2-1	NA	CASSQSTGPHNEQFF	TGTGCCAGCAGCCAATCAACAGGCCCCCACAATGAGCAGTTCTTC
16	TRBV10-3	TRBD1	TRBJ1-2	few	CAISESGQGLPYGYTF	TGTGCCATCAGTGAGTCGGGACAGGGGCTCCCCTATGGCTACACCTTC
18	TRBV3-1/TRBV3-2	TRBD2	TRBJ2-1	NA	CASSLGTSGGPRYNEQFF	TGTGCCAGCAGCCTCGGGACTAGCGGGGGCCCTCGGTACAATGAGCAGTTCTTC
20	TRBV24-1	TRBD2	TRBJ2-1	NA	CATSDLRSGSKAGDGDEQFF	TGTGCCACCAGTGATTTGAGGTCGGGGTCAAAAGCGGGAGACGGGGATGAGCAGTTCTTC
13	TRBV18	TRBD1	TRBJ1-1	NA	CASSGGLGTGAFF	TGTGCCAGCTCTGGCGGGCTGGGGACAGGGGCTTTCTTT
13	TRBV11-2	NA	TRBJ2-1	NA	CASTPGGRNEQFF	TGTGCCAGCACCCCTGGGGGCCGCAATGAGCAGTTCTTC
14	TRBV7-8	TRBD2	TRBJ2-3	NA	CASSPGGRTDTQYF	TGTGCCAGCAGCCCCGGGGGGAGGACAGATACGCAGTATTTT
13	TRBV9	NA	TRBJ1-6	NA	CASSVGDNSPLHF	TGTGCCAGCAGCGTCGGGGATAATTCACCCCTCCACTTT
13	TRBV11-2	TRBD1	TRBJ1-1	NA	CASILTGSAEAFF	TGTGCCAGCATCTTGACAGGGAGCGCTGAAGCTTTCTTT
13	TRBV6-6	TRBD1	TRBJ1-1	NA	CASSLGQGTEAFF	TGTGCCAGCAGTCTGGGACAGGGCACTGAAGCTTTCTTT
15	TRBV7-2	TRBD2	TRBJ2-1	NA	CASSLGLAGGDEQFF	TGTGCCAGCAGCTTGGGACTAGCGGGAGGGGATGAGCAGTTCTTC
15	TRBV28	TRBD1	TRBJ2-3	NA	CASSLGQGEVDTQYF	TGTGCCAGCAGTCTTGGACAGGGGGAGGTAGATACGCAGTATTTT
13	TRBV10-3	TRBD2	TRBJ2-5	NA	CAINDGSGGIEYF	TGTGCCATCAATGACGGGAGCGGGGGTATTGAGTACTTC
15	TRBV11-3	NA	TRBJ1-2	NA	CASSLTRTETYGYTF	TGTGCCAGCAGCTTAACCCGGACAGAGACCTATGGCTACACCTTC
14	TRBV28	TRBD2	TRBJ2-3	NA	CASSAQRGRDTQYF	TGTGCCAGCAGTGCCCAGCGGGGGCGAGATACGCAGTATTTT
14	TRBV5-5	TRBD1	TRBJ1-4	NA	CASSLTGVNEKLFF	TGTGCCAGCAGCCTGACAGGGGTGAATGAAAAACTGTTTTTT
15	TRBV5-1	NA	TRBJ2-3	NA	CASSSFRARTDTQYF	TGCGCCAGCAGCTCCTTCAGGGCCCGCACAGATACGCAGTATTTT
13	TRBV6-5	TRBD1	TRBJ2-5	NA	CASSHRGHETQYF	TGTGCCAGCAGTCACAGGGGGCATGAGACCCAGTACTTC
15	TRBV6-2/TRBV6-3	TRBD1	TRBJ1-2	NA	CASSQAGTGGRGYTF	TGTGCCAGCAGTCAGGCCGGGACAGGGGGTCGTGGCTACACCTTC
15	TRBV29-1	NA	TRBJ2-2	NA	CSVERGGWSSGELFF	TGCAGCGTTGAGAGGGGGGGTTGGTCTTCCGGGGAGCTGTTTTTT
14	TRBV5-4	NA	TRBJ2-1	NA	CASSPLTAYNEQFF	TGTGCCAGCAGCCCGCTGACAGCTTACAATGAGCAGTTCTTC
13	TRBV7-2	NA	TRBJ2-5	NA	CASSLNSPETQYF	TGTGCCAGCAGCTTAAACTCCCCGGAGACCCAGTACTTC
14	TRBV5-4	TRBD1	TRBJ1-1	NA	CASSTNRGTTEAFF	TGTGCCAGCAGTACCAACAGGGGTACAACTGAAGCTTTCTTT
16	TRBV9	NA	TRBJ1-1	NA	CASSVGLGRAGTEAFF	TGTGCCAGCAGCGTAGGCTTAGGCAGGGCAGGGACTGAAGCTTTCTTT
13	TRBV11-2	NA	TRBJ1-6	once	CASSPSPNSPLHF	TGTGCCAGCAGCCCCAGTCCCAATTCACCCCTCCACTTT
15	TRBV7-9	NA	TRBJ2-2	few	CASSLVGMYTGELFF	TGTGCCAGCAGCTTAGTCGGGATGTACACCGGGGAGCTGTTTTTT
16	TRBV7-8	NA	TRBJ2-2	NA	CASCRQGVTNTGELFF	TGTGCCAGCTGCAGACAAGGGGTAACGAACACCGGGGAGCTGTTTTTT
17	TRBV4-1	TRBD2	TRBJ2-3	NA	CASSQVTSGGAVDTQYF	TGCGCCAGCAGCCAAGTTACTAGCGGGGGGGCGGTAGATACGCAGTATTTT
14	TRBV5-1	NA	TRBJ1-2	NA	CASSSEGQSSGYTF	TGCGCCAGCAGCTCAGAAGGACAGTCTAGTGGCTACACCTTC
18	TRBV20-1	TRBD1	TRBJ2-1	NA	CSASPLRDSLPFGVEQFF	TGCAGTGCTAGTCCCCTCCGGGACAGTCTCCCGTTTGGCGTTGAGCAGTTCTTC
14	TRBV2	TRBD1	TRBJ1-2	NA	CASSAGTGLGGYTF	TGTGCCAGCAGTGCCGGGACAGGATTGGGTGGCTACACCTTC
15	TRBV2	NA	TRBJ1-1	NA	CASSEELQGNTEAFF	TGTGCCAGCAGTGAAGAACTACAGGGGAACACTGAAGCTTTCTTT
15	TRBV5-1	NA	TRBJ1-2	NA	CASSFSQGISYGYTF	TGCGCCAGCAGCTTTTCGCAGGGGATATCCTATGGCTACACCTTC
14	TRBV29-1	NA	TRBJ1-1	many	CSAKISGSNTEAFF	TGCAGCGCTAAAATCTCAGGGTCGAACACTGAAGCTTTCTTT
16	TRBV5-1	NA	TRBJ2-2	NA	CASSLRGGQNTGELFF	TGCGCCAGCAGCTTGAGGGGGGGACAAAACACCGGGGAGCTGTTTTTT
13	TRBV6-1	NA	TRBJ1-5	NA	CASSDTVFQPQHF	TGTGCCAGCAGTGATACGGTTTTTCAGCCCCAGCATTTT
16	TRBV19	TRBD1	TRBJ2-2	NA	CASTQRAGQGSGELFF	TGTGCCAGTACCCAACGTGCGGGACAGGGATCCGGGGAGCTGTTTTTT
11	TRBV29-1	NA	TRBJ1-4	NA	CSVNSNEKLFF	TGCAGCGTTAACAGTAATGAAAAACTGTTTTTT
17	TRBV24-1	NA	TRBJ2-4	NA	CATSDGQSGAAKNIQYF	TGTGCCACCAGTGATGGACAGTCCGGGGCAGCCAAAAACATTCAGTACTTC
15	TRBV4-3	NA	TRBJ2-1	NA	CASSQDGQATNEQFF	TGCGCCAGCAGCCAAGATGGGCAGGCCACCAATGAGCAGTTCTTC
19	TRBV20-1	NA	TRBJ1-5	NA	CSASDEQGHPLGDNQPQHF	TGCAGTGCTAGTGATGAACAGGGTCATCCCTTGGGCGACAATCAGCCCCAGCATTTT
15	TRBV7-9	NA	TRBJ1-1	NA	CASSFRAGAFTEAFF	TGTGCCAGCAGCTTCAGGGCAGGGGCTTTCACTGAAGCTTTCTTT
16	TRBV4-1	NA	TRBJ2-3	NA	CASSLWGTSSTDTQYF	TGCGCCAGCAGCCTATGGGGGACAAGTAGCACAGATACGCAGTATTTT